This T cell receptor beta chain was sequenced during a study of blood T cell repertoires in COVID-19. Study at large: Samples representing acute and convalescent COVID-19 were sourced from the United States, Italy and Spain. PBMCs, B-cell-depleted T cells, or T cells provided the cDNA or gDNA that made up the material.

This clone showed up just a few times. Methods used by the authors: Scientists estimated how many nucleated cells there were by amplifying reference gene primers. TCRdb's table, derived via immunoSEQ multiplex PCR, lists solely in-frame clones and lacks some. V, J and clone size derive from that table, while D and trimming were established from the DNA sequence. The sample lists about 210,000 clones; roughly four fifths were seen once. V lost 1 base to trimming and J lost 2 bases, with 12 bases between them. This CDR3 region has 15 residues. Germline loops: CDR1 MGHRA, CDR2 YSYEKL. Sequencing was done on a sample of peripheral blood. This TCR derives from a woman in her forties with acute or convalescent COVID-19. This chain uses TRBV4-1 with TRBJ2-7; D is ambiguous. CDR3 bases: TGCGCCAGCAGCCAAGTCGAGGCCAGTACCTACGAGCAGTACTTC. Its translation: CASSQVEASTYEQYF.